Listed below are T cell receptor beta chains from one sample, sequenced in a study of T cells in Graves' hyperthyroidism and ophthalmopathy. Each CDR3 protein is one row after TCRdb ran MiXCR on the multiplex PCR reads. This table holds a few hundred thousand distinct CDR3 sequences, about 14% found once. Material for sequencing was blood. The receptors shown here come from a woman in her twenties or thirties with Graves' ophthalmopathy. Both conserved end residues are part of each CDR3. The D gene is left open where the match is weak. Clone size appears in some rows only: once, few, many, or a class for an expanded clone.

CDR3 DNA: TGTGCCAGCCGGTCTACGGGGGGGAGCACAGATACGCAGTATTTT; CDR3 protein: CASRSTGGSTDTQYF; J gene: TRBJ2-3; V gene: TRBV28; clone size: few; D gene: TRBD2
CDR3 DNA: TGTGCCAGCAGCGCCCAAACAGGGGCGTACACTGAAGCTTTCTTT; CDR3 protein: CASSAQTGAYTEAFF; J gene: TRBJ1-1; V gene: TRBV7-9; clone size: many; D gene: TRBD1
CDR3 DNA: TGTGCCAGCAGCTTAGAGGGGATGAGGTCTAATGAAAAACTGTTTTTT; CDR3 protein: CASSLEGMRSNEKLFF; J gene: TRBJ1-4; V gene: TRBV7-2; clone size: many; D gene: .
CDR3 DNA: TGTGCCAGTTCCCTGGGTAGATCAACCTACGAGCAGTACTTC; CDR3 protein: CASSLGRSTYEQYF; J gene: TRBJ2-7; V gene: TRBV19; clone size: few; D gene: .
CDR3 DNA: TGTGCCAGCAGCTTGGGACAGAGCTATGGCTACACCTTC; CDR3 protein: CASSLGQSYGYTF; J gene: TRBJ1-2; V gene: TRBV7-9; clone size: many; D gene: TRBD1
CDR3 DNA: TGTGCCAGCAGTGAGTGGAAATCGTATAATTCACCCCTCCACTTT; CDR3 protein: CASSEWKSYNSPLHF; J gene: TRBJ1-6; V gene: TRBV2; clone size: .; D gene: .
CDR3 DNA: TGTGCCAGCGACACGACGAATGAAAAACTGTTTTTT; CDR3 protein: CASDTTNEKLFF; J gene: TRBJ1-4; V gene: TRBV2; clone size: .; D gene: .
CDR3 DNA: TGCAGTGCTCACACGGGGACAGTGGTGAACACTGAAGCTTTCTTT; CDR3 protein: CSAHTGTVVNTEAFF; J gene: TRBJ1-1; V gene: TRBV20-1; clone size: few; D gene: TRBD1
CDR3 DNA: TGTGCCAGCAGCCAAGATCTTGGGACAGCTGTCGGTGGGGCCAACGTCCTGACTTTC; CDR3 protein: CASSQDLGTAVGGANVLTF; J gene: TRBJ2-6; V gene: TRBV14; clone size: .; D gene: TRBD1
CDR3 DNA: TGTGCCAGCACCGCATATGGGCAACAGCCCCAGCATTTT; CDR3 protein: CASTAYGQQPQHF; J gene: TRBJ1-5; V gene: TRBV6-1; clone size: .; D gene: .
CDR3 DNA: TGCAGTGCTAGTTTTTGGTCTGGGAACACTGAAGCTTTCTTT; CDR3 protein: CSASFWSGNTEAFF; J gene: TRBJ1-1; V gene: TRBV20-1; clone size: many; D gene: .
CDR3 DNA: TGTGCCAGCAGTCCCCAATACGAGCAGTACTTC; CDR3 protein: CASSPQYEQYF; J gene: TRBJ2-7; V gene: TRBV28; clone size: few; D gene: .
CDR3 DNA: TGTGCCAGCAGTCAATCCGGGACAGGGGGTCAGCCCCAGCATTTT; CDR3 protein: CASSQSGTGGQPQHF; J gene: TRBJ1-5; V gene: TRBV2; clone size: .; D gene: TRBD1
CDR3 DNA: TGTGCCAGCAGTGGGACAGTCCAAGAGACCCAGTACTTC; CDR3 protein: CASSGTVQETQYF; J gene: TRBJ2-5; V gene: TRBV28; clone size: many; D gene: TRBD1
CDR3 DNA: TGTGCCTGGAGTGGGGGGGTGGGGGTTTCGGAGCCCCAGCATTTT; CDR3 protein: CAWSGGVGVSEPQHF; J gene: TRBJ1-5; V gene: TRBV30; clone size: many; D gene: .
CDR3 DNA: TGTGCGGCTTCCCCGGGACAGCAAGAGACCCAGTACTTC; CDR3 protein: CAASPGQQETQYF; J gene: TRBJ2-5; V gene: TRBV28; clone size: many; D gene: TRBD1
CDR3 DNA: TGTGCCAGCAGCTTAGCGCACTCCTACGAGCAGTACTTC; CDR3 protein: CASSLAHSYEQYF; J gene: TRBJ2-7; V gene: TRBV7-2; clone size: many; D gene: .
CDR3 DNA: TGCAGTGCTAAGGGGGATATAAAGGACCACTATGGCTACACCTTC; CDR3 protein: CSAKGDIKDHYGYTF; J gene: TRBJ1-2; V gene: TRBV20-1; clone size: many; D gene: .
CDR3 DNA: TGTGCCAGCAGTTACTCTCTAGGGGGCGATCGAAGAGAGCAGTTCTTC; CDR3 protein: CASSYSLGGDRREQFF; J gene: TRBJ2-1; V gene: TRBV6-2/TRBV6-3; clone size: .; D gene: TRBD1
CDR3 DNA: TGTGCCAGCAGCCCTCGGACAGGACAGAGCTCCTACAATGAGCAGTTCTTC; CDR3 protein: CASSPRTGQSSYNEQFF; J gene: TRBJ2-1; V gene: TRBV3-1; clone size: .; D gene: TRBD1
CDR3 DNA: TGTGCCAGCAGTGAGAGTGAGGGAAGTTACACTGAAGCTTTCTTT; CDR3 protein: CASSESEGSYTEAFF; J gene: TRBJ1-1; V gene: TRBV2; clone size: .; D gene: .
CDR3 DNA: TGTGCCAGCAGTGCTACCTCGAGGAGGGACAGCAACTATGGCTACACCTTC; CDR3 protein: CASSATSRRDSNYGYTF; J gene: TRBJ1-2; V gene: TRBV2; clone size: many; D gene: TRBD1
CDR3 DNA: TGTGCCAGTAGTATAACTAGCGGGGGCCCTAGCTCTGGCGAGCAGTACTTC; CDR3 protein: CASSITSGGPSSGEQYF; J gene: TRBJ2-7; V gene: TRBV19; clone size: few; D gene: TRBD2
CDR3 DNA: TGTGCCAGCAGTACGGGGGATCAGCCCCAGCATTTT; CDR3 protein: CASSTGDQPQHF; J gene: TRBJ1-5; V gene: TRBV28; clone size: many; D gene: .
CDR3 DNA: TGTGCCAGCAGTCAGCCCGGGGGAGGGCAGCCCCAGCATTTT; CDR3 protein: CASSQPGGGQPQHF; J gene: TRBJ1-5; V gene: TRBV28; clone size: .; D gene: .
CDR3 DNA: TGTGCCAGTAGTAATACGTGGTTGAAGGACGAGCAGTACTTC; CDR3 protein: CASSNTWLKDEQYF; J gene: TRBJ2-7; V gene: TRBV19; clone size: many; D gene: .
CDR3 DNA: TGTGCCAGCTCGAAGGGGGAAGGAAACATTCAGTACTTC; CDR3 protein: CASSKGEGNIQYF; J gene: TRBJ2-4; V gene: TRBV18; clone size: many; D gene: .
CDR3 DNA: TGTGCCAGCTCGCGGGGTGGGGCGGGGGGCGAAGAGACCCAGTACTTC; CDR3 protein: CASSRGGAGGEETQYF; J gene: TRBJ2-5; V gene: TRBV4-2; clone size: .; D gene: TRBD2
CDR3 DNA: TGTGCCAGCACCAACCGCGGACAGAGCAATCAGCCCCAGCATTTT; CDR3 protein: CASTNRGQSNQPQHF; J gene: TRBJ1-5; V gene: TRBV6-1; clone size: many; D gene: .
CDR3 DNA: TGTGCCAGCAGTTTTGCGGGGGCGAGCAATCAGCCCCAGCATTTT; CDR3 protein: CASSFAGASNQPQHF; J gene: TRBJ1-5; V gene: TRBV12-3/TRBV12-4; clone size: many; D gene: .
CDR3 DNA: TGTGCCAGCAGTTCCCTCCTTACAAATTCACCCCTCCACTTT; CDR3 protein: CASSSLLTNSPLHF; J gene: TRBJ1-6; V gene: TRBV6-5; clone size: .; D gene: .
CDR3 DNA: TGCAGTGTAGCCATGGGGGACCGGACCTACGAGCAGTACTTC; CDR3 protein: CSVAMGDRTYEQYF; J gene: TRBJ2-7; V gene: TRBV20-1; clone size: many; D gene: .
CDR3 DNA: TGTGCCAGTAGTATGGCAGGGCCTAATTTCGAGCAGTACTTC; CDR3 protein: CASSMAGPNFEQYF; J gene: TRBJ2-7; V gene: TRBV19; clone size: many; D gene: .
CDR3 DNA: TGTGCCAGCAGTTATCTAGCGGGGGCCTTGAACACCGGGGAGCTGTTTTTT; CDR3 protein: CASSYLAGALNTGELFF; J gene: TRBJ2-2; V gene: TRBV27; clone size: many; D gene: TRBD2
CDR3 DNA: TGTGCCAGCAGTGAAGATCGACTCACAGATACGCAGTATTTT; CDR3 protein: CASSEDRLTDTQYF; J gene: TRBJ2-3; V gene: TRBV2; clone size: many; D gene: .
CDR3 DNA: TGCAGTGCTAGACACCCGAAAGAGACCCAGTACTTC; CDR3 protein: CSARHPKETQYF; J gene: TRBJ2-5; V gene: TRBV20-1; clone size: many; D gene: .
CDR3 DNA: TGTGCCAGCTCAACGCAACGAGAAGCTTTCTTT; CDR3 protein: CASSTQREAFF; J gene: TRBJ1-1; V gene: TRBV6-1; clone size: .; D gene: .
CDR3 DNA: TGCAGTGCTAGAGCTCCGGACAGAGCAGATCAGCCCCAGCATTTT; CDR3 protein: CSARAPDRADQPQHF; J gene: TRBJ1-5; V gene: TRBV20-1; clone size: many; D gene: .
CDR3 DNA: TGTGCCAGTACGACAGGGGGCATCCTCCTAAGGGGGTTGGAGCAGTTCTTC; CDR3 protein: CASTTGGILLRGLEQFF; J gene: TRBJ2-1; V gene: TRBV28; clone size: .; D gene: TRBD1
CDR3 DNA: TGTGCCAGCAGCCAAGGGACTAGTTCCTACGAGCAGTACTTC; CDR3 protein: CASSQGTSSYEQYF; J gene: TRBJ2-7; V gene: TRBV4-2; clone size: .; D gene: TRBD2
CDR3 DNA: TGTGCCTGGAATGGCTACACCTTC; CDR3 protein: CAWNGYTF; J gene: TRBJ1-2; V gene: TRBV30; clone size: many; D gene: .
CDR3 DNA: TGTGCCACCGCCGGAGGGGGCCGCGAGACCCAGTACTTC; CDR3 protein: CATAGGGRETQYF; J gene: TRBJ2-5; V gene: TRBV10-3; clone size: few; D gene: .
CDR3 DNA: TGTGCCAGCAGCCAGACTAGCGGGGGGGCGGCGGATACGCAGTATTTT; CDR3 protein: CASSQTSGGAADTQYF; J gene: TRBJ2-3; V gene: TRBV3-1; clone size: .; D gene: TRBD2
CDR3 DNA: TGCGCCAGCAGCTTGAGGGGCCCACCCGGGGATTCACCCCTCCACTTT; CDR3 protein: CASSLRGPPGDSPLHF; J gene: TRBJ1-6; V gene: TRBV5-1; clone size: many; D gene: .
CDR3 DNA: TGCGCCAGCAGCCCGGTTTCCTCCTACGAGCAGTACTTC; CDR3 protein: CASSPVSSYEQYF; J gene: TRBJ2-7; V gene: TRBV4-1; clone size: few; D gene: .
CDR3 DNA: TGTGCCAGCAGTACCGGGCCTTCAAACATTCAGTACTTC; CDR3 protein: CASSTGPSNIQYF; J gene: TRBJ2-4; V gene: TRBV27; clone size: many; D gene: .
CDR3 DNA: TGTGCCAGCAGCCGAAAGTCCAGGGGTCCAACCTACGAGCAGTACTTC; CDR3 protein: CASSRKSRGPTYEQYF; J gene: TRBJ2-7; V gene: TRBV6-1; clone size: .; D gene: .
CDR3 DNA: TGTGCCAGCACATACAGGAGTTCCTACGAGCAGTACTTC; CDR3 protein: CASTYRSSYEQYF; J gene: TRBJ2-7; V gene: TRBV2; clone size: many; D gene: .
CDR3 DNA: TGTGCCAGCAGCCCAAAGGAGGGAGGCAATCAGCCCCAGCATTTT; CDR3 protein: CASSPKEGGNQPQHF; J gene: TRBJ1-5; V gene: TRBV7-8; clone size: .; D gene: .
CDR3 DNA: TGTGCCAGCTCACCCGCGGGATGGGGGCCGATGAACACTGAGGCTTCCTTT; CDR3 protein: CASSPAGWGPMNTEASF; J gene: TRBJ1-1; V gene: TRBV18; clone size: once; D gene: .
CDR3 DNA: TGCAGTGCTAGGGAAGTGCGGGGGGAGGATACGCAGTATTTT; CDR3 protein: CSAREVRGEDTQYF; J gene: TRBJ2-3; V gene: TRBV20-1; clone size: once; D gene: TRBD2
CDR3 DNA: TGTGCCACCAGCTCGGCAGGGGACAATCAGCCCCAGCATTTT; CDR3 protein: CATSSAGDNQPQHF; J gene: TRBJ1-5; V gene: TRBV24-1; clone size: .; D gene: .
CDR3 DNA: TGTGCCAGCAGCGACGCCGTGGGAAATGAAAAACTGTTTTTT; CDR3 protein: CASSDAVGNEKLFF; J gene: TRBJ1-4; V gene: TRBV9; clone size: .; D gene: .
CDR3 DNA: TGTGCCAGCAGTACGGGACAGCCTATAGCCAAAAACATTCAGTACTTC; CDR3 protein: CASSTGQPIAKNIQYF; J gene: TRBJ2-4; V gene: TRBV12-3/TRBV12-4; clone size: many; D gene: TRBD1
CDR3 DNA: TGTGCCAGCAGGAGGGACAGCGGCGTAAGTTTCACTGAAGCTTTCTTT; CDR3 protein: CASRRDSGVSFTEAFF; J gene: TRBJ1-1; V gene: TRBV2; clone size: many; D gene: TRBD1
CDR3 DNA: TGTGCCAGCACTACGGGGGGCGCAGGGCAGCCCCAGCATTTT; CDR3 protein: CASTTGGAGQPQHF; J gene: TRBJ1-5; V gene: TRBV6-1; clone size: .; D gene: .
CDR3 DNA: TGTGCCAGCAGTTTATTCCTAGTGGGTCAGCCCCAGCATTTT; CDR3 protein: CASSLFLVGQPQHF; J gene: TRBJ1-5; V gene: TRBV28; clone size: few; D gene: .
CDR3 DNA: TGTGCCAGCAGGCCCTCCCGCCGCCCCGGGACGCAAGAGACCCAGTACTTC; CDR3 protein: CASRPSRRPGTQETQYF; J gene: TRBJ2-5; V gene: TRBV6-1; clone size: .; D gene: .
CDR3 DNA: TGCAGTGCTAGGAGTTTGGGGCAGGGGGCACACAATGAGCAGTTCTTC; CDR3 protein: CSARSLGQGAHNEQFF; J gene: TRBJ2-1; V gene: TRBV20-1; clone size: many; D gene: TRBD1
CDR3 DNA: TGCGCCAGCAGCTACAGGGGGGCGGACACCGGGGAGCTGTTTTTT; CDR3 protein: CASSYRGADTGELFF; J gene: TRBJ2-2; V gene: TRBV5-1; clone size: many; D gene: TRBD1